The entry that follows covers one T cell receptor beta chain sequence. Enrolled through a virtual design, the participants were between 18 and 89 years of age and came from some 25 US areas. Grouping used clinical history reported by participants in a survey and questionnaire. TCRdb's table, derived via immunoSEQ multiplex PCR, lists solely in-frame clones and lacks some. The sample lists about 340,000 clones, roughly 90% occurring once. These data originate in a study of blood T cell repertoires in COVID-19. Study background: Specimens from acute and convalescent COVID-19 originated in the United States, Italy and Spain.

The CDR3 sequence is 14 residues long. Germline-derived CDR1 and CDR2 are SGHRS and YFSETQ. With 8 bases clipped from V and 5 bases from J, the junction kept 4 bases outside the gene matches. The V call is TRBV5-1, the J call TRBJ2-3; 14 nucleotides align to TRBD2. The specimen was PBMCs or T cells enriched from blood (not recorded which). The clonotype was recovered from a woman between 25 and 40 years old who had recovered from COVID-19. For the CDR3, the DNA is TGCGCCAGTGGGACTAGCGGGGGTGAAGATACGCAGTATTTT. Encoded protein: CASGTSGGEDTQYF.